The 16 T cell receptor beta chains presented below share a single source sample, sequenced in a study of T cell responses to AZD1222 COVID-19 vaccine. Measured with immunoSEQ multiplex PCR; TCRdb has only the in-frame clones, and not every one. The data show 90,000 to 140,000 clones, with about 88% seen just once and around a tenth held by the top ten. The specimen was peripheral blood, collected on day 0 of AZD1222 vaccination. The origin of the receptors is an adult in good health.

This clone turned up a few times. The chain couples TRBV5-5 to TRBJ2-7, with D unclear. V lost 1 base to trimming and J lost 4 bases, with 15 bases between them. The length of the CDR3 is 15 residues. CDR1 is SGHKS, CDR2 YYEKEE, per germline (reference sequence). As DNA, the CDR3 is TGTGCCAGCAGCTTGTCACCGGACGGCCGGTACGAGCAGTACTTC. Protein product: CASSLSPDGRYEQYF. The full variable domain, completed using reference TRBV5-5 and TRBJ2-7, is DAGVTQSPTHLIKTRGQQVTLRCSPISGHKSVSWYQQVLGQGPQFIFQYYEKEERGRGNFPDRFSARQFPNYSSELNVNALLLGDSALYLCASSLSPDGRYEQYFGPGTRLTVT.

This chain connects TRBV6-5 to TRBJ2-7, with TRBD2 matching 10 bases. The CDR3 spans 13 residues. Germline values: CDR1 MNHEY, CDR2 SVGAGI. V was clipped by 10 bases and J by 0 bases; unmatched bases: 3. The CDR3 DNA is TGTGCCATCCGGACTAGCGGCTCCTACGAGCAGTACTTC. Protein: CAIRTSGSYEQYF.

The rearrangement joins TRBV7-8 to TRBJ1-2; 11 bases agree with TRBD1. Unmatched junction bases numbered 6, after V lost 5 bases and J lost 4 bases. Per the germline V gene, CDR1 is SGHVS and CDR2 is FQNEAQ. The CDR3 is 15 residues long. The CDR3: CASSGQGAGIYGYTF. The CDR3 nucleotides are TGTGCCAGCAGCGGACAGGGGGCCGGCATCTATGGCTACACCTTC.

V and J are TRBV14 and TRBJ2-7, with 11 bases fitting TRBD2. The junction had 5 bases not matched to a gene; V was cut back by 6 bases and J by 4 bases. Germline CDR1 and CDR2: SGHDN and FVKESK. This CDR3 has 14 residues. The CDR3: CASSPTSGKYEQYF. The CDR3 bases are TGTGCCAGCAGTCCGACTAGCGGGAAGTACGAGCAGTACTTC.

V gene TRBV11-2 combines with J gene TRBJ2-2, with D perhaps matching TRBD2 (5 bases). The CDR3 consists of 15 residues. The V end was cut by 0 bases, the J end by 3 bases, with 8 bases between. Looked up from germline, CDR1 is SGHAT and CDR2 is FQNNGV. The CDR3 loop is CASSLEASHTGELFF. CDR3 DNA sequence: TGTGCCAGCAGCTTAGAGGCTAGCCACACCGGGGAGCTGTTTTTT. The full variable domain, in which reference TRBV11-2 and TRBJ2-2 provide the parts outside the CDR3, is EAGVAQSPRYKIIEKRQSVAFWCNPISGHATLYWYQQILGQGPKLLIQFQNNGVVDDSQLPKDRFSAERLKGVDSTLKIQPAKLEDSAVYLCASSLEASHTGELFFGEGSRLTVL.

The V call is TRBV30, the J call TRBJ2-3; no reliable D call. The germline V gene encodes CDR1 GTSNPN and CDR2 SVGIG (reference sequence). Trimming left V 1 base short and J 3 bases short, with 5 bases between. This CDR3 is built from 12 residues. The CDR3: CAWSEGTDTQYF. The CDR3 coding sequence is TGTGCCTGGAGTGAGGGTACAGATACGCAGTATTTT.

The rearrangement links TRBV21-1 to TRBJ2-3; the table calls TRBD2, which could not be checked here. TRBV21-1 is termed a pseudogene. The CDR3 runs 18 residues. The CDR3 protein is CASSPRPGSGRAADTQYF. The CDR3 DNA is TGTGCCAGCAGCCCCCGACCCGGTAGCGGGAGGGCCGCAGATACGCAGTATTTT.

This clone occurred a few times. The chain links TRBV11-2 to TRBJ2-2; D tentatively reads TRBD1 or TRBD2 (6 bases each). Germline assignment: CDR1 SGHAT and CDR2 FQNNGV. This CDR3 is built from 17 residues. V was pared by 2 bases and J by 4 bases, with 17 bases between. CDR3 bases: TGTGCCAGCAGCTTATCAAGTTGGGGGGCGGCCACCGGGGAGCTGTTTTTT. Translation gives CASSLSSWGAATGELFF.

This clone was detected once. The chain is built from TRBV28 and TRBJ2-7, with D perhaps TRBD2 (6 bases). CDR1 and CDR2 from the germline V gene are MDHEN and SYDVKM. This CDR3 is 14 amino acids long. Trimming took off 5 bases at V and 4 bases at J, with 15 bases between the two ends. CDR3 protein: CASSRSGPEYEQYF. The CDR3 nucleotides are TGTGCCAGCAGTAGGAGCGGGCCGGAATACGAGCAGTACTTC.

This chain connects TRBV5-1 to TRBJ2-1; TRBD1 agrees at 7 bases. The CDR3 runs to 16 residues. V dropped 3 bases and J dropped 3; count of bases not matched to a gene: 9. Germline V CDR1 and CDR2: SGHRS, YFSETQ. CDR3: CASSSQAGGGYNEQFF. The CDR3 DNA reads TGCGCCAGCAGCTCGCAAGCAGGGGGTGGCTACAATGAGCAGTTCTTC.

V usage is TRBV6-5 and J usage is TRBJ1-1; D unclear. Germline V gene data show CDR1 as MNHEY and CDR2 as SVGAGI. Trimming cost V 11 bases and J 8 bases, with 15 bases left between them. The CDR3 has 11 amino acids. The CDR3 region is CAALRAGEAFF. The CDR3 nucleotides are TGTGCCGCCCTCCGTGCTGGGGAAGCTTTCTTT.

This rearrangement joins TRBV5-1 to TRBJ2-2; D remains unclear. The germline V gene has CDR1 SGHRS and CDR2 YFSETQ. Deletions cut 4 bases from V and 1 base from J, with 11 bases between. CDR3 size: 15 residues. Here the CDR3 reads CASSPLAVNTGELFF. Written as DNA, the CDR3 is TGCGCCAGCAGCCCCCTTGCAGTGAACACCGGGGAGCTGTTTTTT.

V usage is TRBV7-8 and J usage is TRBJ1-1; D not certain. V was trimmed by 1 base and J by 10 bases, leaving 13 bases between them. CDR1 is SGHVS and CDR2 is FQNEAQ in the germline V gene. The CDR3 totals 13 residues. The chain's CDR3 is CASSLGWRQAAFF. The CDR3, as DNA: TGTGCCAGCAGCTTAGGGTGGCGTCAGGCAGCTTTCTTT.

The chain has TRBV9 and TRBJ1-1; the match to TRBD1 covers 10 bases. Germline trimming cut 4 bases from V and 5 bases from J; bases unmatched to any gene: 5. Germline V gives CDR1 SGDLS, CDR2 YYNGEE. There are 14 residues in the CDR3. DNA of the CDR3: TGTGCCAGCAGCCACCGACAGGGGGCGACTGAAGCTTTCTTT. This sequence encodes CASSHRQGATEAFF.

The genes are TRBV6-5 and TRBJ2-1; 8 bases align to TRBD2. V shed 7 bases, J shed 7 bases, and the junction held 9 bases outside the gene matches. Germline lookup yields CDR1 MNHEY and CDR2 SVGAGI. The CDR3 consists of 14 residues. CDR3 loop: CASIGSGRLNEQFF. The CDR3 region has the DNA TGTGCCAGCATCGGCAGCGGGAGACTTAATGAGCAGTTCTTC.

The chain uses TRBV27 and TRBJ1-2; D is possibly TRBD1 (6 bases). The CDR3 consists of 13 residues. Germline values: CDR1 MNHEY, CDR2 SMNVEV (reference sequence). V was clipped by 6 bases and J by 5 bases, with 13 bases between them. The chain's CDR3 is CASSLQGRYGYTF. CDR3 sequence (DNA): TGTGCCAGCAGCCTCCAGGGGCGTTATGGCTACACCTTC.